Following are 15 T cell receptor beta chains from one sample sequenced in a study of post-analysis software for immune sequencing data (dated by TCRdb to about 2015). No antigen is known for these receptors. The method was PCR. The listed sequencing device is Illumina HiSeq 2500. To reduce PCR and sequencing biases, unique molecular identifiers were built into the TCR beta cDNA libraries. TCRdb took the public reads, trimmed them with fastp at Q25, ran MiXCR for clone calling and kept in-frame beta chains. Each CDR3 protein appears once, grouped with its most common genes and DNA. For this sample the table gives fewer than 850,000 distinct CDR3 sequences, of which just under 30% were detected only once. The top ten constitute approximately 0.55% of the sample. The investigation overall reported the following: Patients showed significantly higher frequencies than controls for a handful of TRBV segments, among them TRBV5-6, TRBV5-1 and TRBV20-1.

The sequenced material came from blood. The receptors originated from a girl aged 5 to 17 with multiple sclerosis.

The gene calls are TRBV28 and TRBJ2-3; 11 bases fit TRBD1. Germline-derived CDR1 and CDR2 are MDHEN and SYDVKM. With 3 bases clipped from V and 6 bases from J, the junction kept 11 bases outside the gene matches. The CDR3 contains 17 residues. The CDR3 region is CASSFPAGTGGRDTQYF. CDR3 in DNA: TGTGCCAGCAGTTTCCCTGCCGGGACAGGGGGTCGGGATACGCAGTATTTT. The full variable domain, completed using reference TRBV28 and TRBJ2-3, is DVKVTQSSRYLVKRTGEKVFLECVQDMDHENMFWYRQDPGLGLRLIYFSYDVKMKEKGDIPEGYSVSREKKERFSLILESASTNQTSMYLCASSFPAGTGGRDTQYFGPGTRLTVL.

The chain employs TRBV29-1 and TRBJ2-7; 13 nucleotides align to TRBD2. The ends lost 5 bases at V and 4 bases at J; junction bases unmatched: 8. Germline assignment: CDR1 SQVTM and CDR2 ANQGSEA. The CDR3 consists of 15 residues. The CDR3 spells CSVLRLAGGSYEQYF. Here the CDR3 DNA reads TGCAGCGTTTTAAGACTAGCGGGAGGAAGTTACGAGCAGTACTTC.

The rearrangement links TRBV28 to TRBJ2-3; 8 nucleotides align to TRBD2. The CDR3 runs 15 residues. Germline-derived CDR1 and CDR2 are MDHEN and SYDVKM. The trim removed 2 bases at V and 4 bases at J, leaving 5 bases unmatched. CDR3 sequence (DNA): TGTGCCAGCAGTTTACGAGGACTAGCCCCAGATACGCAGTATTTT. Its protein is CASSLRGLAPDTQYF. Full variable domain (remainder filled in from reference TRBV28 and TRBJ2-3): DVKVTQSSRYLVKRTGEKVFLECVQDMDHENMFWYRQDPGLGLRLIYFSYDVKMKEKGDIPEGYSVSREKKERFSLILESASTNQTSMYLCASSLRGLAPDTQYFGPGTRLTVL.

This clonotype was recorded many times. The chain combines TRBV5-1 with TRBJ2-7; D is perhaps TRBD1 (6 bases). This CDR3 has 12 amino acids. The V end was cut by 8 bases, the J end by 4 bases, with 13 bases between. Looked up from germline, CDR1 is SGHRS and CDR2 is YFSETQ. In DNA, the CDR3 is TGCGCCAGTACAGGGATGGGGTACGAGCAGTACTTC. This sequence encodes CASTGMGYEQYF. The whole variable domain, filled in from reference TRBV5-1 and TRBJ2-7, reads KAGVTQTPRYLIKTRGQQVTLSCSPISGHRSVSWYQQTPGQGLQFLFEYFSETQRNKGNFPGRFSGRQFSNSRSEMNVSTLELGDSALYLCASTGMGYEQYFGPGTRLTVT.

This clonotype was seen only a few times. J is TRBJ2-5 and V is TRBV6-6, with 12 bases aligning to TRBD2. Trimming removed 10 bases from V and 4 bases from J; junction bases left unmatched: 13. CDR1 and CDR2 (germline): MNHNY, SVGAGI (reference sequence). The length of the CDR3 is 16 residues. CDR3 coding DNA: TGTGCCACCTCTCCTGAGACTAGCGGGAGAGGAGAGACCCAGTACTTC. Its translation is CATSPETSGRGETQYF.

This clonotype was seen a few times. The V and J genes are TRBV29-1 and TRBJ1-1; TRBD1 matches 8 bases. The CDR3 is 15 residues long. The germline V gene has CDR1 SQVTM and CDR2 ANQGSEA. Trimming took 2 bases from V and 5 from J; bases not matched to a gene: 10. CDR3 residues: CSVERADRVDTEAFF. The CDR3, as DNA: TGCAGCGTTGAACGAGCGGACAGGGTGGATACTGAAGCTTTCTTT.

This clonotype has just a few counts. The genes are TRBV6-5 and TRBJ2-5; D ambiguous. V lost 1 base, J lost 1 base, and 7 bases lay in between. The CDR3 has 14 residues. Looked up from germline, CDR1 is MNHEY and CDR2 is SVGAGI. The CDR3 DNA follows: TGTGCCAGCAGTTACTTGGGGTTCCAAGAGACCCAGTACTTC. It encodes CASSYLGFQETQYF.

The rearrangement uses TRBV19 and TRBJ2-1; the D call may be TRBD1 or TRBD2 (5 bases each). This CDR3 region has 13 residues. Germline-derived CDR1 and CDR2 are LNHDA and SQIVND (reference sequence). V shed 7 bases and J shed 3 bases, with 10 bases lying between them. CDR3: CASKGRVYNEQFF. In nucleotides, the CDR3 is TGTGCCAGTAAGGGACGGGTCTACAATGAGCAGTTCTTC.

The chain uses TRBV6-5 and TRBJ2-7; D uncertain. The CDR3 sequence is 15 residues long. With 6 bases removed from V and 0 bases from J, the gap between germline ends came to 15 bases. The V gene's germline CDR1 is MNHEY and CDR2 SVGAGI. The CDR3 nucleotides are TGTGCCAGCAGGTCAAGAATGGGTCCCTCCTACGAGCAGTACTTC. This translates into CASRSRMGPSYEQYF.

The sample holds many counts of this clonotype. CDR3 loop: CASRPRGGSNQPQHF. The CDR3 region has the DNA TGTGCCAGCAGACCCCGGGGCGGTAGCAATCAGCCCCAGCATTTT. V gene TRBV6-6 combines with J gene TRBJ1-5; weak D call: TRBD1 (5 bases). CDR1 and CDR2 from the germline V gene are MNHNY and SVGAGI (reference sequence). The V end lost 6 bases, the J end lost 0 bases, and 12 bases lay between the germline ends. The CDR3 extends over 15 amino acids.

A word on this clonotype: At one of its ends the junction is not consistent with the germline gene, which may arise from a read error. This chain uses TRBV7-8 with TRBJ2-1; 7 bases are shared with TRBD2. The CDR3 is 15 residues long. From germline, CDR1 is SGHVS and CDR2 FQNEAQ. The CDR3 spells CASSLVRDYYTEQFF. DNA for the CDR3: TGTGCCAGCAGCCTCGTGAGGGACTACTACACTGAGCAGTTCTTC.

This chain links TRBV5-1 with TRBJ2-1; 9 nucleotides agree with TRBD1. From germline, CDR1 is SGHRS and CDR2 YFSETQ. This CDR3 has 13 amino acids. J gave up 10 bases and V 4 bases, and 6 bases lay outside the gene matches. CDR3 DNA sequence: TGCGCCAGCAGCCTTGGACAGGGGCGCGAGCAGTTCTTC. Its translation: CASSLGQGREQFF.

This chain uses TRBV7-6 with TRBJ1-3, with TRBD1 as a possible D gene (6 bases). The V gene's germline CDR1 is SGHVS and CDR2 FNYEAQ. The CDR3 totals 14 residues. The V end was cut by 0 bases, the J end by 5 bases, with 8 bases between. CDR3 sequence: CASSLAGARNTIYF. In DNA form, the CDR3 reads TGTGCCAGCAGCTTAGCGGGGGCGAGAAACACCATATATTTT.

This clonotype was seen more than once but under ten times. The chain recombines TRBV11-2 with TRBJ2-2, with D hard to call. CDR3 size: 12 residues. Trimming took 9 bases from V and 4 from J, leaving 9 bases between them. Looked up from germline, CDR1 is SGHAT and CDR2 is FQNNGV. CDR3 in amino acids: CARRSGTGELFF. The CDR3 bases are TGTGCCAGGCGGTCCGGCACCGGGGAGCTGTTTTTT.

The V gene is TRBV5-1, the J gene TRBJ2-3; tentatively, D is TRBD1 (5 bases). V was cut by 4 bases and J by 4 bases, with 13 bases left in between. Per the germline V gene, CDR1 is SGHRS and CDR2 is YFSETQ. This CDR3 region has 14 residues. The CDR3 DNA is TGCGCCAGCAGCCTCGACAGCTTCCCAGATACGCAGTATTTT. Its protein product is CASSLDSFPDTQYF.